The 17 T cell receptor beta chains given below trace back to one sample, sequenced in a study of T cells expressing NK-cell markers (dated by TCRdb to 2020 to 2022). The library was made by 5' RACE. TCRdb names Illumina HiSeq 2000 as the instrument used. The reads, reprocessed by TCRdb, yield one row per CDR3 protein sequence and no DNA. This sample's table contains fewer than 550,000 distinct CDR3 sequences. The ten largest clones capture approximately 1.5% of the sample. What was sequenced was blood T cells: a sorted CD56 or NKG2C T cell subset, CD4+ or CD8+ T cells, or bulk PBMC T cells (not recorded which). These receptors all stem from a woman aged 50 to 60 in good health. Donor details come from another sample of the same person, matched by shared clones.

The V and J genes are TRBV7-2 and TRBJ2-1; checking the TCRdb D call of TRBD2 is not possible without DNA. Germline V gene data show CDR1 as SGHTA and CDR2 as FQGNSA. This CDR3 is 17 amino acids long. The CDR3 is CASSFRSAGGLFNEQFF. The complete variable domain, with remaining parts taken from reference TRBV7-2 and TRBJ2-1, reads GAGVSQSPSNKVTEKGKDVELRCDPISGHTALYWYRQSLGQGLEFLIYFQGNSAPDKSGLPSDRFSAERTGGSVSTLTIQRTQQEDSAVYLCASSFRSAGGLFNEQFFGPGTRLTVL.

The rearrangement joins TRBV28 to TRBJ2-3. CDR1 and CDR2 (germline): MDHEN, SYDVKM. This CDR3 has 13 amino acids. CDR3 sequence: CASIGGYTDTQYF.

The V and J genes are TRBV6-2 or TRBV6-3 and TRBJ2-2. The CDR3 is 14 amino acids. Germline loops: CDR1 MNHEY, CDR2 SVGEGT. The CDR3 sequence: CAGRLAANTGELFF.

J is TRBJ2-5 and V is TRBV12-3 or TRBV12-4; TCRdb reports TRBD1, a call that lacks DNA to check it against. The CDR3 covers 12 residues. CDR3 residues: CASTLPGETQYF.

The chain recombines TRBV25-1 with TRBJ2-1; TCRdb names TRBD2, which stays unverified in the absence of DNA. The CDR3 covers 15 residues. Germline V gene data show CDR1 as MGHDK and CDR2 as SYGVNS. The CDR3 loop is CASSPLAGIDNEQFF. The variable domain in full, completed from reference TRBV25-1 and TRBJ2-1, reads EADIYQTPRYLVIGTGKKITLECSQTMGHDKMYWYQQDPGMELHLIHYSYGVNSTEKGDLSSESTVSRIRTEHFPLTLESARPSHTSQYLCASSPLAGIDNEQFFGPGTRLTVL.

The rearrangement links TRBV10-2 to TRBJ2-1; TCRdb selects TRBD1, and the lack of DNA leaves this call unchecked. Germline CDR1 and CDR2: WSHSY and SAAADI. The CDR3 runs 12 residues. CDR3 sequence reads: CASGRAGNEQFF.

The chain couples TRBV25-1 to TRBJ2-1; without DNA, the TCRdb call of TRBD1 cannot be checked. This CDR3 is 14 amino acids long. Germline assignment: CDR1 MGHDK and CDR2 SYGVNS. The CDR3 sequence is CASSDGDRVHEQFF. Together with reference TRBV25-1 and TRBJ2-1, the CDR3 gives the full variable domain: EADIYQTPRYLVIGTGKKITLECSQTMGHDKMYWYQQDPGMELHLIHYSYGVNSTEKGDLSSESTVSRIRTEHFPLTLESARPSHTSQYLCASSDGDRVHEQFFGPGTRLTVL.

The chain joins TRBV20-1 to TRBJ2-3; the TCRdb call, TRBD2, lacks DNA for checking. Looked up from germline, CDR1 is DFQATT and CDR2 is SNEGSKA (reference sequence). This CDR3 contains 15 residues. This CDR3 is CSFFNPGTSTDTQYF.

The chain joins TRBV28 to TRBJ2-5; TCRdb indicates TRBD2, and absent DNA this call remains unverified. CDR3 length equals 13 residues. Germline V gene data show CDR1 as MDHEN and CDR2 as SYDVKM. The CDR3 loop is CASSWSGRETQYF.

The chain uses TRBV6-4 and TRBJ2-1; TCRdb's D call of TRBD2 is untestable without DNA. The CDR3 contains 14 residues. Germline V gives CDR1 MRHNA, CDR2 SNTAGT. The CDR3 reads CASRGLAGVGEQFF.

The J gene is TRBJ2-5, the V gene TRBV20-1; TCRdb picks TRBD2, but there is no DNA to check that call. The germline CDR1 and CDR2 sequences are DFQATT and SNEGSKA (reference sequence). The CDR3 loop spans 18 amino acids. The CDR3 loop reads CSARDPLERGGVKETQYF.

The chain joins TRBV15 to TRBJ1-1; the D call of TRBD1 rests on TCRdb alone, since no DNA is present to check it. The CDR3 consists of 16 residues. In germline, CDR1 is LNHNV, CDR2 YYDKDF (reference sequence). The CDR3 region is CATSREPLNRATEAFF.

This chain links TRBV2 with TRBJ2-1; TCRdb outputs TRBD2, but without DNA this stays unchecked. The CDR3 runs 13 residues. The germline V gene has CDR1 SNHLY and CDR2 FYNNEI. The CDR3 loop is CAGTSVYYNEQFF.

The chain uses TRBV20-1 and TRBJ1-5; TCRdb lists TRBD1, though no DNA is available to test this call. This CDR3 comprises 14 residues. Germline lookup yields CDR1 DFQATT and CDR2 SNEGSKA (reference sequence). The chain's CDR3 is CSARRQGAGQPQHF.

V gene TRBV12-3 or TRBV12-4 combines with J gene TRBJ1-4. The CDR3 covers 15 residues. Here the CDR3 reads CASSPSGTTNEKLFF.

This rearrangement joins TRBV5-1 to TRBJ1-2; TCRdb picks TRBD1, but there is no DNA to check that call. Looked up from germline, CDR1 is SGHRS and CDR2 is YFSETQ. The CDR3 contains 17 residues. CDR3 sequence: CASSLRPPGQGDYGYTF.

This chain connects TRBV5-6 to TRBJ2-5; TCRdb's D gene call, TRBD2, goes unchecked for lack of DNA. Per germline, CDR1 SGHDT and CDR2 YYEEEE. The CDR3 length is 13 residues. The CDR3 reads CASSLSGEETQYF.